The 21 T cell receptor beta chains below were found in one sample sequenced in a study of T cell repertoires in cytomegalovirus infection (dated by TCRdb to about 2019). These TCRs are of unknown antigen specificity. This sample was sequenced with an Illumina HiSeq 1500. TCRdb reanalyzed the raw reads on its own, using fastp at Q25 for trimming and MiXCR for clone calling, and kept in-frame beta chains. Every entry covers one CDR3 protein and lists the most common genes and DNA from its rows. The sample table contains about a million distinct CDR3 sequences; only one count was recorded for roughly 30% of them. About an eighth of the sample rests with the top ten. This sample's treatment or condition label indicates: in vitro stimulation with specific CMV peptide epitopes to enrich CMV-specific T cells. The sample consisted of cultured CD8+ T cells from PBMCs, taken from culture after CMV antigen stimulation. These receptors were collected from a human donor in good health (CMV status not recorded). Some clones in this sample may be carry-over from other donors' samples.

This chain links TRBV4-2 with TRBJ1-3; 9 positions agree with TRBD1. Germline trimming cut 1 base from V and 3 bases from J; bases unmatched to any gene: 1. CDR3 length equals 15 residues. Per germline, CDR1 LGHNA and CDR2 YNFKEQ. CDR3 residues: CASSQGTGVGNTIYF. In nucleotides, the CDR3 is TGTGCCAGCAGCCAAGGGACAGGGGTTGGAAACACCATATATTTT.

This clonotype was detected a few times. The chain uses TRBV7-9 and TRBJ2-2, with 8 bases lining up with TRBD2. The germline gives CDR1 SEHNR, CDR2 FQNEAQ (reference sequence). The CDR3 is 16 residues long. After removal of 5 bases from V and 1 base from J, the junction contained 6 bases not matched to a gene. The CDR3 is CASSPREGKNTGELFF. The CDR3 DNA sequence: TGTGCCAGCAGCCCCCGGGAGGGGAAGAACACCGGGGAGCTGTTTTTT.

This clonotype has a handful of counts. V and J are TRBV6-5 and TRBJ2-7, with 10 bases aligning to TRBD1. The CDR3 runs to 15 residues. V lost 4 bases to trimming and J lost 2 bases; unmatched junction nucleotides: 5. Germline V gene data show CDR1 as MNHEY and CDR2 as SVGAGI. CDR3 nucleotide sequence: TGTGCCAGCAGTTTGTCCGGGACAGGGGCCTACGAGCAGTACTTC. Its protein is CASSLSGTGAYEQYF.

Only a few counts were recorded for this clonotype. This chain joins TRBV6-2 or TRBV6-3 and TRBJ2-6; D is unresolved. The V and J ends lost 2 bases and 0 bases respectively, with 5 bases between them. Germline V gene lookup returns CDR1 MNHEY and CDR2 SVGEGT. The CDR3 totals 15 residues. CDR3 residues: CASSYRRSGANVLTF. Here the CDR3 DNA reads TGTGCCAGCAGTTACCGGCGCTCTGGGGCCAACGTCCTGACTTTC.

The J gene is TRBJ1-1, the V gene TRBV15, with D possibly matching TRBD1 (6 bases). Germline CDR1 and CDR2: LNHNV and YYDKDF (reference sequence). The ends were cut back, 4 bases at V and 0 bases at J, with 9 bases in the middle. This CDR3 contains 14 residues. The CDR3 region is CATSTGQMNTEAFF. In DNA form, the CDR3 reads TGTGCCACCAGCACAGGACAGATGAACACTGAAGCTTTCTTT.

CDR3 sequence: CASSSQGGDDNEQFF. The CDR3 DNA is TGTGCCAGCAGTTCGCAGGGGGGTGACGACAATGAGCAGTTCTTC. This chain uses TRBV12-3 or TRBV12-4 with TRBJ2-1, with a weak D call TRBD1 (7 bases). Trimming stripped 4 bases from V and 5 bases from J, with 15 bases between. This CDR3 has 15 amino acids.

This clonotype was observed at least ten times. The CDR3 loop reads CASSEASDRVNSPLHF. The CDR3 DNA is TGTGCCAGCAGTGAAGCTTCGGACAGGGTTAATTCACCCCTCCACTTT. The J gene is TRBJ1-6, the V gene TRBV6-1; TRBD1 matches at 8 bases. V shed 0 bases, J shed 6 bases, and the junction held 4 bases outside the gene matches. The CDR3 runs 16 residues. The germline V gene has CDR1 MNHNS and CDR2 SASEGT.

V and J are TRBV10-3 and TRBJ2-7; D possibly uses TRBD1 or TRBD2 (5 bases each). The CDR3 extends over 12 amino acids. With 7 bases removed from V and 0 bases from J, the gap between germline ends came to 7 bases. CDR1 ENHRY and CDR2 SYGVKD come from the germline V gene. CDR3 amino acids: CAITGSSYEQYF. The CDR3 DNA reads TGTGCCATCACAGGGAGCTCCTACGAGCAGTACTTC.

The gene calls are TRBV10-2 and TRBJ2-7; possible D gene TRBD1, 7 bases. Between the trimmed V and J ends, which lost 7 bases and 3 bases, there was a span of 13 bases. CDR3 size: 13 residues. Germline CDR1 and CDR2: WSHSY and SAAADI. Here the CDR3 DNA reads TGCGCCAGCACCGGGGGACAGTACTACGAGCAGTACTTC. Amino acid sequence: CASTGGQYYEQYF.

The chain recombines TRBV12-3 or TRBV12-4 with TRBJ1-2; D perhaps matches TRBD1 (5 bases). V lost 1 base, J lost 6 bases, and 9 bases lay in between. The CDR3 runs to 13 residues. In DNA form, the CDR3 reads TGTGCCAGCAGTTTAGATAACAGGAATGGCTACACCTTC. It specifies CASSLDNRNGYTF.

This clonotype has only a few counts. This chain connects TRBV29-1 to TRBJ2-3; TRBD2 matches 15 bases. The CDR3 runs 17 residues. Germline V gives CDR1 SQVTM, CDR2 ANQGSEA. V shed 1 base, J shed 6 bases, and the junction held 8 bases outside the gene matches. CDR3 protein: CSVEGTSGGAGLDTQYF. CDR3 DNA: TGCAGCGTTGAAGGGACTAGCGGGGGGGCTGGGTTGGATACGCAGTATTTT.

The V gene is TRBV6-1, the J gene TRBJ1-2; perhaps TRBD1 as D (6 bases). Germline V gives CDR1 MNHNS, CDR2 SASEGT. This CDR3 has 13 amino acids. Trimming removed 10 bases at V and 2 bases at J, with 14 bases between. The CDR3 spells CANRAGSNYGYTF. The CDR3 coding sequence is TGTGCCAACAGGGCAGGGTCAAACTATGGCTACACCTTC.

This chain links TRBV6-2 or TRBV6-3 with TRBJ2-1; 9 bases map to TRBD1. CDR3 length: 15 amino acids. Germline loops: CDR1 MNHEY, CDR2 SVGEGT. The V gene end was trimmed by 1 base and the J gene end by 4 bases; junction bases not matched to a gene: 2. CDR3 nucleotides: TGTGCCAGCAGTTACTTGGGGACAGGGTACAATGAGCAGTTCTTC. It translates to CASSYLGTGYNEQFF.

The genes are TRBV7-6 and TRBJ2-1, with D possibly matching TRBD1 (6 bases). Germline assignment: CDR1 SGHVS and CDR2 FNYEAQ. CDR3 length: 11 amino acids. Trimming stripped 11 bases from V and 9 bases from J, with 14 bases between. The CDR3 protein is CAAAVGGEQFF. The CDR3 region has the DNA TGTGCCGCAGCGGTAGGGGGTGAGCAGTTCTTC.

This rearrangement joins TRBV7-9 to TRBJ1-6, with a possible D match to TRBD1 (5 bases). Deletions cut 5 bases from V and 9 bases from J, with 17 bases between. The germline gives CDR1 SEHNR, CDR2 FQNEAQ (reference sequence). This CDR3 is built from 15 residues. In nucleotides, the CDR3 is TGTGCCAGCAGCCCGCACTGGGACCCCCGTTCACCCCTCCACTTT. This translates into CASSPHWDPRSPLHF. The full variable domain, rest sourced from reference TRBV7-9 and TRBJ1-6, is DTGVSQNPRHKITKRGQNVTFRCDPISEHNRLYWYRQTLGQGPEFLTYFQNEAQLEKSRLLSDRFSAERPKGSFSTLEIQRTEQGDSAMYLCASSPHWDPRSPLHFGNGTRLTVT.

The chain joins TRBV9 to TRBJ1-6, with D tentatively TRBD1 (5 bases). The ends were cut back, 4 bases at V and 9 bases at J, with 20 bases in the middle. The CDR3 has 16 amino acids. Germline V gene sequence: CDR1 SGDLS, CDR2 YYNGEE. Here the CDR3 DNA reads TGTGCCAGCAGCCAGGCATCCGCGGACATTAGTTCACCCCTCCACTTT. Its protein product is CASSQASADISSPLHF.

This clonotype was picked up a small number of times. The CDR3 coding sequence is TGTGCCAGTACCATTCGACCCGAGCACTGGAACACCGGGGAGCTGTTTTTT. It codes for CASTIRPEHWNTGELFF. The chain recombines TRBV19 with TRBJ2-2; no definite D call. CDR3 length: 17 amino acids. Per germline, CDR1 LNHDA and CDR2 SQIVND (reference sequence). Deletions cut 7 bases from V and 1 base from J, with 19 bases between.

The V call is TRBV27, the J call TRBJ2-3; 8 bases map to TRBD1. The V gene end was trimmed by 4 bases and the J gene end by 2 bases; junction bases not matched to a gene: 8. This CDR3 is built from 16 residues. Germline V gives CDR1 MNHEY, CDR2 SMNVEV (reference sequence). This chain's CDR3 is CASSSYQGANTDTQYF. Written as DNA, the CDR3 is TGTGCCAGCAGTTCTTACCAGGGGGCTAACACAGATACGCAGTATTTT.

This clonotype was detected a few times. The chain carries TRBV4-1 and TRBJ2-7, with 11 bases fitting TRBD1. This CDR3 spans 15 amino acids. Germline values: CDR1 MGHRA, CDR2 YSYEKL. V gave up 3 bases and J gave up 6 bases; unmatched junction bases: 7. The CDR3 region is CASSHRGQGAFEQYF. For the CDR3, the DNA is TGCGCCAGCAGCCACCGTGGACAGGGGGCTTTCGAGCAGTACTTC.

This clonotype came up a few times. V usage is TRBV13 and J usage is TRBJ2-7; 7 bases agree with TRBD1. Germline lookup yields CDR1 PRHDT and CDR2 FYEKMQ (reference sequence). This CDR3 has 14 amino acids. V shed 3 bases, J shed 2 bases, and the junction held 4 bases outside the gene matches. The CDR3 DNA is TGTGCCAGCAGCTTCGGACAGGCTACCTACGAGCAGTACGTC. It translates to CASSFGQATYEQYV.

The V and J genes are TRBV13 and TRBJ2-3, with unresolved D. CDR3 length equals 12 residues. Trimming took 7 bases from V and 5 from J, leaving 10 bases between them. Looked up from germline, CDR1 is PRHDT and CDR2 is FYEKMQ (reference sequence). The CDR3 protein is CASTTVGDTQYF. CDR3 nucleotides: TGTGCCAGCACCACCGTAGGAGATACGCAGTATTTT.